This TCR beta chain stems from a study of T cell repertoires in cytomegalovirus infection. Study in general: Both a matching HLA type and CMV infection were indicated by public TCR beta signatures.

MiXCR, applied by TCRdb to the reads, yields one record per CDR3 protein. Of roughly 54,000 distinct CDR3 sequences in the sample, about a third were seen once. Study-level findings and limits: The ex vivo response was dominated by HLA-C-restricted CMV-specific TCR beta clonotypes. Summed public TCR beta family frequency identified CMV carriers bearing the relevant HLA.

With 6 bases clipped from V and 0 bases from J, the junction kept 7 bases outside the gene matches. This CDR3 has 15 amino acids. Germline V CDR1 and CDR2: SGHTA, FQGNSA. Notes on this clonotype: Its target is unknown.

Sequencing used PBMCs, sequenced either directly or after in vitro stimulation (not recorded which). V is TRBV7-2 and J is TRBJ1-1, with 7 bases matching TRBD1. The origin of this receptor is a human donor in good health (CMV status not recorded). Some clones in this sample may be carry-over from other donors' samples. CDR3 DNA sequence: TGTGCCAGCAGTGCCGGACAGGTGATGAACACTGAAGCTTTCTTT. This gives the protein CASSAGQVMNTEAFF.